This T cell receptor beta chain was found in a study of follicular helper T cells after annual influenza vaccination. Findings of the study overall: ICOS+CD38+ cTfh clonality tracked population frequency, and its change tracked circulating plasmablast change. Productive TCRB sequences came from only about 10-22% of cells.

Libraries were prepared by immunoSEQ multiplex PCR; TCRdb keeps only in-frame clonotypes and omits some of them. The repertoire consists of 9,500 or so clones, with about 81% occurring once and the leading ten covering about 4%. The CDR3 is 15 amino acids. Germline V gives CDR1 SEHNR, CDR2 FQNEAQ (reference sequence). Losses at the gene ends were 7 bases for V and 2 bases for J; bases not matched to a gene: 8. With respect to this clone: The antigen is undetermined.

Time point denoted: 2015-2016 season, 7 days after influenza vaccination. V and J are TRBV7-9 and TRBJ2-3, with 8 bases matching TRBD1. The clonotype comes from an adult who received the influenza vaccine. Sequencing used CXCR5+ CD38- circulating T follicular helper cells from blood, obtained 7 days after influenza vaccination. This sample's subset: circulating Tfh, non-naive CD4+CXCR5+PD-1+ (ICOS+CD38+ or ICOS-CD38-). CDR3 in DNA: TGTGCCAGCACTCAAGGGGGACAGGCCACAGATACGCAGTATTTT. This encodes CASTQGGQATDTQYF.